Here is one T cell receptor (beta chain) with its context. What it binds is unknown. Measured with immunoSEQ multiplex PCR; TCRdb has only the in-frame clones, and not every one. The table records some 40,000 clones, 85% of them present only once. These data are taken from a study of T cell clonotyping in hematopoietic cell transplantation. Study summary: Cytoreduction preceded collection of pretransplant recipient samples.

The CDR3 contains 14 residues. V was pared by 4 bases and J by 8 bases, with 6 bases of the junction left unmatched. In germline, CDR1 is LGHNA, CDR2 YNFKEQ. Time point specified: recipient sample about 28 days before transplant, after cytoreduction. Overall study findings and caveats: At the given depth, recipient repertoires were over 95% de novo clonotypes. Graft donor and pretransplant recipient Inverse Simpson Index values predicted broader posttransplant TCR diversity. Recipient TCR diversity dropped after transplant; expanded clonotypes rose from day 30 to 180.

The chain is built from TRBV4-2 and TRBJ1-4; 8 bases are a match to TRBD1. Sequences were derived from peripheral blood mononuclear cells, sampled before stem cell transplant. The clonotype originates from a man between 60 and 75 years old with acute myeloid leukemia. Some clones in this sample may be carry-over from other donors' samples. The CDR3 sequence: CASSLDRGQEKLFF. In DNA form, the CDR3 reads TGTGCCAGCAGCCTAGACAGGGGTCAGGAAAAACTGTTTTTT.